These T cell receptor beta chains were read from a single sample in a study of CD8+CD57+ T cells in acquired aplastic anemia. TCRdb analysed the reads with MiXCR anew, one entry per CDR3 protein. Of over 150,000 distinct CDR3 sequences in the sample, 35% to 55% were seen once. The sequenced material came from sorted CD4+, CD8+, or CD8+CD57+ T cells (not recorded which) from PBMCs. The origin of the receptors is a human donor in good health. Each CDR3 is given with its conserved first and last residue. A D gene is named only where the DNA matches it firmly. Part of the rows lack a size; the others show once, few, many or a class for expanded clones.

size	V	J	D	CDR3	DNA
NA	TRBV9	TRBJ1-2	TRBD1	CASSRRQGGGGYTF	TGTGCCAGCAGCCGACGACAGGGGGGTGGTGGCTACACCTTC
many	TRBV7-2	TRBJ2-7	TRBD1	CASNMDRGRTYEQYF	TGTGCCAGCAACATGGACAGGGGTCGTACCTACGAGCAGTACTTC
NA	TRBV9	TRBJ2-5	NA	CASSVAGALQETQYF	TGTGCCAGCAGCGTAGCGGGGGCCCTACAAGAGACCCAGTACTTC
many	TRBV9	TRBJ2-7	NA	CASSGDGGAIYEQYF	TGTGCCAGCAGCGGGGATGGGGGCGCAATCTACGAGCAGTACTTC
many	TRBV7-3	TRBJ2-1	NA	CASSLTNHNEQFF	TGTGCCAGCAGCTTAACGAACCACAATGAGCAGTTCTTC
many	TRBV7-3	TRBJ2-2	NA	CASSRDGNTGELFF	TGTGCCAGCAGCCGGGACGGGAACACCGGGGAGCTGTTTTTT
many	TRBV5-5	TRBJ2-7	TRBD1	CASSVRQGAMGEQYF	TGTGCCAGCAGCGTCCGACAGGGGGCAATGGGCGAGCAGTACTTC
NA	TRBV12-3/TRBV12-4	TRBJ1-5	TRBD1	CASSFGQGRQPQHF	TGTGCCAGCAGTTTCGGACAGGGGCGTCAGCCCCAGCATTTT
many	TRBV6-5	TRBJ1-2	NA	CASSSSTDNYGYTF	TGTGCCAGCAGTTCCTCGACAGATAACTATGGCTACACCTTC
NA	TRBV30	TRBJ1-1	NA	CAWKGGMVNTEAFF	TGTGCCTGGAAGGGGGGCATGGTGAACACTGAAGCTTTCTTT
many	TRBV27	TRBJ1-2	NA	CASSLRGARGYTF	TGTGCCAGCAGCTTACGTGGGGCTCGAGGCTACACCTTC
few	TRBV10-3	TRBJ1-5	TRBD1	CAISESYRDRGSQPQHF	TGTGCCATCAGTGAGTCCTACCGGGACAGGGGCAGCCAGCCCCAGCATTTT
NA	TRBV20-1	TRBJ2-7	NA	CSARDWGEVLSYGQYF	TGCAGTGCTAGAGATTGGGGGGAGGTCCTCTCCTACGGGCAGTACTTC
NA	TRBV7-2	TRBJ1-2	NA	CASSYDTNYGYTF	TGTGCCAGCAGCTATGACACGAACTATGGCTACACCTTC
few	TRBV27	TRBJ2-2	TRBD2	CASRPREGRSGELFF	TGTGCCAGCAGGCCGCGGGAGGGCCGATCCGGGGAGCTGTTTTTT
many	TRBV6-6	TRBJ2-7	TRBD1	CASSLTGVDEQYF	TGTGCCAGCAGTTTGACAGGGGTGGACGAGCAGTACTTC
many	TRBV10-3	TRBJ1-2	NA	CAIRGTGTNYGYTF	TGTGCCATCAGGGGGACGGGGACTAACTATGGCTACACCTTC
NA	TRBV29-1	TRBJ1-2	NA	CSARAGGENYGYTF	TGCAGCGCCCGAGCGGGAGGGGAGAACTATGGCTACACCTTC
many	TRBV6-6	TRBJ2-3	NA	CASSYRVGDTQYF	TGTGCCAGCAGTTACAGGGTTGGAGATACGCAGTATTTT
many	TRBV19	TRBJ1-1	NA	CASSIGAGLNTEAFF	TGTGCCAGTAGTATAGGGGCAGGCCTGAACACTGAAGCTTTCTTT
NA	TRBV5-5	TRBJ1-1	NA	CASSRWGGDSTEAFF	TGTGCCAGCAGCCGTTGGGGAGGGGATAGCACTGAAGCTTTCTTT
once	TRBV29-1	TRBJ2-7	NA	CSVVREGQGAYEQYF	TGCAGCGTTGTGAGGGAGGGCCAGGGGGCCTACGAGCAGTACTTC
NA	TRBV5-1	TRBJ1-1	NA	CASSSGALNTEAFF	TGCGCCAGCAGTTCAGGGGCCCTTAACACTGAAGCTTTCTTT
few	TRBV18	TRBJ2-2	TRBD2	CASSPRASGGATDTGELFF	TGTGCCAGCTCACCACGCGCTAGCGGGGGGGCAACGGACACCGGGGAGCTGTTTTTT
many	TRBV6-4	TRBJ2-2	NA	CASSERAGTTGELFF	TGTGCCAGCAGTGAAAGGGCAGGGACCACCGGGGAGCTGTTTTTT
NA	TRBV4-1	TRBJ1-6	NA	CASSQAHGTSSPLHF	TGCGCCAGCAGCCAAGCCCACGGGACATCTTCACCCCTCCACTTT
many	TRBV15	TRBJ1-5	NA	CATSSAQGIQPQHF	TGTGCCACCAGCAGCGCACAGGGTATTCAGCCCCAGCATTTT
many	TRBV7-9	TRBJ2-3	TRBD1	CASSSGTAALTDTQYF	TGTGCCAGCAGCTCCGGGACAGCTGCCCTCACAGATACGCAGTATTTT
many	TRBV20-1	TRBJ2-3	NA	CSARALSTDTQYF	TGCAGTGCTAGAGCTCTTTCGACAGATACGCAGTATTTT
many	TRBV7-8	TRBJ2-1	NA	CASSDRTGPVGQFF	TGTGCCAGCAGCGATCGGACGGGCCCAGTGGGGCAGTTCTTC
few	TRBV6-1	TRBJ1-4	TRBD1	CASIQGALNEKLFF	TGTGCCAGCATCCAGGGGGCACTTAATGAAAAACTGTTTTTT
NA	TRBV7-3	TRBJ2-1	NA	CASSLEPDNEQFF	TGTGCCAGCAGCTTAGAGCCCGACAATGAGCAGTTCTTC
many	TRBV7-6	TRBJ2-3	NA	CASSLEVLGTQYF	TGTGCCAGCAGCTTAGAGGTTCTCGGTACGCAGTATTTT
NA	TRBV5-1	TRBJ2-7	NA	CASSLDGPEQYF	TGCGCCAGCAGCTTGGACGGACCTGAGCAGTACTTC
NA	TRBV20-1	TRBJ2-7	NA	CSATPSASHEQYF	TGCAGTGCTACGCCGAGCGCTAGCCACGAGCAGTACTTC
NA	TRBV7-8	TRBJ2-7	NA	CASSTRARRYEQYF	TGTGCCAGCAGCACCCGGGCCAGGCGGTACGAGCAGTACTTC
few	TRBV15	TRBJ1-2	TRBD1	CATRSSGGVGYTF	TGTGCCACCAGATCCTCAGGGGGAGTTGGCTACACCTTC
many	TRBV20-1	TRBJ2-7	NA	CSARLPAYEQYF	TGCAGTGCTAGATTGCCCGCCTACGAGCAGTACTTC
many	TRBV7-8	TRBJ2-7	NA	CASSEQGGTIEQYF	TGTGCCAGCAGCGAACAGGGTGGGACGATTGAGCAGTACTTC
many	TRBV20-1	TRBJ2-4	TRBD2	CSANPGLAGDLNIQYF	TGCAGTGCAAACCCGGGACTAGCGGGAGACTTAAACATTCAGTACTTC
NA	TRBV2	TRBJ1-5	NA	CASSVGGSQPQHF	TGTGCCAGCAGTGTCGGCGGGAGTCAGCCCCAGCATTTT
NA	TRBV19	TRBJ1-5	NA	CASSVTAYQYSNQPQHF	TGTGCCAGTAGTGTGACAGCTTACCAGTATAGCAATCAGCCCCAGCATTTT
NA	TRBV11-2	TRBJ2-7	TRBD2	CASSLVAGGPPYEQYF	TGTGCCAGCAGCTTAGTGGCGGGAGGGCCGCCCTACGAGCAGTACTTC
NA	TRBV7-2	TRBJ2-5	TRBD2	CASSTSGVQETQYF	TGTGCCAGCAGTACTAGCGGGGTTCAAGAGACCCAGTACTTC
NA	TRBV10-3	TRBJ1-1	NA	CAISEGQWNTEAFF	TGTGCCATCAGTGAGGGGCAGTGGAACACTGAAGCTTTCTTT
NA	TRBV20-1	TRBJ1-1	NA	CSARDARNMNTEAFF	TGCAGTGCTAGAGATGCGAGGAACATGAACACTGAAGCTTTTTTT
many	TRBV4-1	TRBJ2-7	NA	CASSQVGFGGAYEQYF	TGCGCCAGCAGCCAAGTGGGATTCGGCGGGGCCTACGAGCAGTACTTC
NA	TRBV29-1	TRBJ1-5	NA	CSVAGEDSNQPQHF	TGCAGCGTTGCGGGAGAAGATAGCAATCAGCCCCAGCATTTT
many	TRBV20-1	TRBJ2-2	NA	CSARQVSWQTGELFF	TGCAGTGCTAGGCAGGTTTCCTGGCAGACCGGGGAGCTGTTTTTT
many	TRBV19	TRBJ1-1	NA	CASSIGGANSEAFF	TGTGCCAGTAGTATAGGGGGGGCGAACTCTGAAGCTTTCTTT
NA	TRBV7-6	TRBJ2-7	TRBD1	CASSFGTGLTYEQYF	TGTGCCAGCAGCTTTGGGACAGGGTTGACTTACGAGCAGTACTTC
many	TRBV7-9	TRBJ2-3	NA	CASSLAVTDYTDTQYF	TGTGCCAGCAGCTTAGCTGTAACTGACTACACAGATACGCAGTATTTT
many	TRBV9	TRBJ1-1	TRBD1	CASSVATGGGTEAFF	TGTGCCAGCAGCGTAGCTACAGGGGGGGGCACTGAAGCTTTCTTT
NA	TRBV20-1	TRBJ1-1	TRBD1	CSARDEGRGQTEAFF	TGCAGTGCTAGAGATGAGGGCAGGGGGCAGACTGAAGCTTTCTTT